This paragraph covers one T cell receptor (beta chain) sequence. Its antigen is not identified. This entry belongs to a study of OX40 agonist ivuxolimab in advanced cancers. General study findings and limits: Fewer expanded clones were found on average in CD4+ than in CD8+ T cells.

Sequencing used immunoSEQ multiplex PCR; TCRdb keeps in-frame clones, though not all of them. The table lists around 14,000 clones, roughly 77% of them singletons. The V and J ends lost 4 bases and 5 bases, in that order; junction bases with no gene match: 7. This CDR3 has 14 amino acids. Germline loops: CDR1 LNHNV, CDR2 YYDKDF (reference sequence). This chain joins TRBV15 and TRBJ2-7; 8 bases agree with TRBD2. The sequence came from an adult with an advanced solid tumor such as melanoma, head and neck, liver or kidney cancer. Sequences were derived from CD4+ or CD8+ T cells sorted from blood, sampled in a trial of the OX40 agonist ivuxolimab. CDR3 loop: CATSMSGGANEQYF. The CDR3 region has the DNA TGTGCCACCAGCATGTCGGGGGGGGCCAACGAGCAGTACTTC.